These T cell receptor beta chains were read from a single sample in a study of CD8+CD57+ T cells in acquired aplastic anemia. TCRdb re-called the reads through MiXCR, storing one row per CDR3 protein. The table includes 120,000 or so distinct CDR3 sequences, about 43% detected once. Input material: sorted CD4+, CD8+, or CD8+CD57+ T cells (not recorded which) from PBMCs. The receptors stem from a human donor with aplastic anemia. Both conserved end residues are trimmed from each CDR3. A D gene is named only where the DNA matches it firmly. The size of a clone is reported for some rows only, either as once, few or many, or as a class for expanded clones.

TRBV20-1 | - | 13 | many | SARDPQGGRETQY
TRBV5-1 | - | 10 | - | ASRPEGAEAF
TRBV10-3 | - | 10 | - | AIRQTESGYT
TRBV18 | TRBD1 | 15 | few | ASSPGNRGKYNSPLH
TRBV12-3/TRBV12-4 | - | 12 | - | ASSPDRTYNEQF
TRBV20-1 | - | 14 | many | SASLGGGGPTDTQY
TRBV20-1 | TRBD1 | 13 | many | SARAWDRGQETQY
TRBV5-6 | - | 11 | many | ASSLIRVDTQY
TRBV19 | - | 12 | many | ASRTGAYTGELF
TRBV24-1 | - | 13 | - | ATSESQGSQETQY
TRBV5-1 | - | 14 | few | ASSLGGDSGANVLT
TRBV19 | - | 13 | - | ASSIAGTTNEKLF
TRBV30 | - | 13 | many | AWGIGISGANVLT
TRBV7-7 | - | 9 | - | ARGLESTQY
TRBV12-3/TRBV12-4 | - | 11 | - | ASMQSMNTEAF
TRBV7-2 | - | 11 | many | ASSLARSYEQY
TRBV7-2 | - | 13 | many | ASSLGGGYGETQY
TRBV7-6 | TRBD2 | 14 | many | ASSLVGAGGPGEQF
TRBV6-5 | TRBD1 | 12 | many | ASARQGLNTEAF
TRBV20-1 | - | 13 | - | SAAAATGRIYEQY
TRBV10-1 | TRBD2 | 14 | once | ASSGGVTSGPYEQY
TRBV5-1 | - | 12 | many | ASSLGSTNSPLH
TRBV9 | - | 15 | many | ASSVDLTASSYNEQF
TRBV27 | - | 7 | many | ASTPQAF
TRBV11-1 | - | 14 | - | ASSLYGTYFSTPLH
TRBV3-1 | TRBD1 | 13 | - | ASSPKTGSAYGYT
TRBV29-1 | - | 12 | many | SVREQGTVEKLF
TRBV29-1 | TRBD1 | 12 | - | SVALRDRGHEQF
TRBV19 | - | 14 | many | ASSIQGVGFPGELF
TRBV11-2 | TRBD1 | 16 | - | ASSPLGQGAFEDTEAF
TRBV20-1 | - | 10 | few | SATLAGYGYT
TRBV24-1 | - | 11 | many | ATSAYSYNEQF
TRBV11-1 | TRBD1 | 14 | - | ASSRLGQVSTGELF
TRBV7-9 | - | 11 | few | ASSLGDNQPQH
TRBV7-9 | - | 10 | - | ASNFAADTQY
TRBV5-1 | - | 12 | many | ASRLGTPPHEQF
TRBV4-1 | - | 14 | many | ASSQSTEGGYNEQF